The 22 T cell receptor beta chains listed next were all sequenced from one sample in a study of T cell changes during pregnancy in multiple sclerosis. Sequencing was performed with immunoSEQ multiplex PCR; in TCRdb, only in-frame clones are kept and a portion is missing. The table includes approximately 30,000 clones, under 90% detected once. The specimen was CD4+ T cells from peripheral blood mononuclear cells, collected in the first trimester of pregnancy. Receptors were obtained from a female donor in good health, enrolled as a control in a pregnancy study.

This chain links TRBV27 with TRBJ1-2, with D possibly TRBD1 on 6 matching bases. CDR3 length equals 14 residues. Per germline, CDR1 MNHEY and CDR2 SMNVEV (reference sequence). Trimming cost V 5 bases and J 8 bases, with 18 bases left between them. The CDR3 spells CASSAAHRVGGYTF. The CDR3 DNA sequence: TGTGCCAGCAGTGCAGCCCACAGGGTCGGGGGCTACACCTTC.

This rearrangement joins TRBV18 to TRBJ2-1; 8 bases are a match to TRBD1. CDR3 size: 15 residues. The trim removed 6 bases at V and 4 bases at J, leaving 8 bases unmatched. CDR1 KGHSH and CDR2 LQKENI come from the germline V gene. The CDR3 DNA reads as TGTGCCAGCTCGCCTACCACAGGGGGGTACAATGAGCAGTTCTTC. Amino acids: CASSPTTGGYNEQFF.

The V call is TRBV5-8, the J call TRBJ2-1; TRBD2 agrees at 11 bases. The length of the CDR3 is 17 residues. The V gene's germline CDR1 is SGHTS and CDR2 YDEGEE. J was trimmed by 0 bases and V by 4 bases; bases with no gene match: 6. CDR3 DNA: TGTGCCAGCAGCCGCGGGACTAGCGGACGCTCCTACAATGAGCAGTTCTTC. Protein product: CASSRGTSGRSYNEQFF.

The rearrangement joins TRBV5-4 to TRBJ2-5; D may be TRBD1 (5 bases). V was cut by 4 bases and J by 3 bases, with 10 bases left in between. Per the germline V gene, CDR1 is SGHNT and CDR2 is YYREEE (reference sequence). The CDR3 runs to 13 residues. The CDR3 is CASSPRAEETQYF. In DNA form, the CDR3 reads TGTGCCAGCAGCCCCAGGGCCGAAGAGACCCAGTACTTC.

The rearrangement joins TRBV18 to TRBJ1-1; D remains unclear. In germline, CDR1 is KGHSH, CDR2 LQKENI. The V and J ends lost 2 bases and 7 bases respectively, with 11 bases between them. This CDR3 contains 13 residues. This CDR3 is CASSPGREDEAFF. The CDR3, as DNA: TGTGCCAGCTCACCAGGGAGAGAGGATGAAGCTTTCTTT.

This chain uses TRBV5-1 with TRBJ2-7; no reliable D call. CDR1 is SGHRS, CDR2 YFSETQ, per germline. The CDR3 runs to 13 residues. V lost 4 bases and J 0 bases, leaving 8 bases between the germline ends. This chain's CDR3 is CASSELTSYEQYF. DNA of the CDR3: TGCGCCAGCAGCGAACTTACCTCCTACGAGCAGTACTTC.

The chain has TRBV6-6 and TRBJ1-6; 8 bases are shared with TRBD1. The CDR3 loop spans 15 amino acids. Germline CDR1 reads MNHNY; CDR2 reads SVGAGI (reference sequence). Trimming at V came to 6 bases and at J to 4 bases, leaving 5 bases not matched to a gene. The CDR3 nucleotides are TGTGCCAGCAGCCCGGGACAGGCTTATAATTCACCCCTCCACTTT. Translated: CASSPGQAYNSPLHF.

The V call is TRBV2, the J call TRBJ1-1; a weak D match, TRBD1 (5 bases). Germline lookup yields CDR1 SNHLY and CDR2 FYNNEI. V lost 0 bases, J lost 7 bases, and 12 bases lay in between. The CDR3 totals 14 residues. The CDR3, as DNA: TGTGCCAGCAGTGAAGCGCGTTCGGGGGTTGAAGCTTTCTTT. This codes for CASSEARSGVEAFF.

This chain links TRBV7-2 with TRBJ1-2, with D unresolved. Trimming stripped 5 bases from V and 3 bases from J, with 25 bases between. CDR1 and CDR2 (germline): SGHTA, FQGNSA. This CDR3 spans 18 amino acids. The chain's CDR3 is CASSHHPWWEEGYYGYTF. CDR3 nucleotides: TGTGCCAGCAGCCACCACCCTTGGTGGGAGGAGGGCTACTATGGCTACACCTTC.

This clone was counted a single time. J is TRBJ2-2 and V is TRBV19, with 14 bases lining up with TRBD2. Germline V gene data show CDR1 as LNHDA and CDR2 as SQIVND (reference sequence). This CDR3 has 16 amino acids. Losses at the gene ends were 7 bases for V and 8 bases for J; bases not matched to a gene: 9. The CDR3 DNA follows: TGTGCCAGTAAGACTGGGACTAGCGGGAGATCAGGGGAGCTGTTTTTT. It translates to CASKTGTSGRSGELFF.

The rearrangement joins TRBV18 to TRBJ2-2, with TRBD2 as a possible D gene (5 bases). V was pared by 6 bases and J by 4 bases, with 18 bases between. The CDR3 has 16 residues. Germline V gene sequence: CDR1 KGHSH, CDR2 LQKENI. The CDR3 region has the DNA TGTGCCAGCTCCCTCAATGGGGTGAGCGGCACCGGGGAGCTGTTTTTT. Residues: CASSLNGVSGTGELFF.

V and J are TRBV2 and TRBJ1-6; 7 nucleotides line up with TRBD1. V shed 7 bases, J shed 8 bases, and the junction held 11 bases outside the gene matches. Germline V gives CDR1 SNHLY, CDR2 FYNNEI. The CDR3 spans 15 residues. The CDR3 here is CASKPTGIFDSPLHF. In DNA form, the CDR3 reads TGTGCCAGCAAGCCGACAGGGATATTTGATTCACCCCTCCACTTT.

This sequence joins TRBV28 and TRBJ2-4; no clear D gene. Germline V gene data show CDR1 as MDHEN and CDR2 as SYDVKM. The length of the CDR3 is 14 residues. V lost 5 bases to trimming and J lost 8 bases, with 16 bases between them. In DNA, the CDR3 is TGTGCCAGCAGTCCCGCTTCGAGGCCCGACATTCAGTACTTC. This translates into CASSPASRPDIQYF.

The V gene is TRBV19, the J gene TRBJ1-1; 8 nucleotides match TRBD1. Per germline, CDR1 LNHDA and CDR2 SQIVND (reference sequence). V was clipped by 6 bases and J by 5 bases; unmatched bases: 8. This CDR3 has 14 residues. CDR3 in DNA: TGTGCCAGTAGAAATTACAGGGGGGGAACTGAAGCTTTCTTT. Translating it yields CASRNYRGGTEAFF.

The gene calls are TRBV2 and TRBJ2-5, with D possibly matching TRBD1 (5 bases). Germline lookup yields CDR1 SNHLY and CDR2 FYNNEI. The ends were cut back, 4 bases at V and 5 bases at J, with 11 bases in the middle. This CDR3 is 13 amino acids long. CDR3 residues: CASSARAGETQYF. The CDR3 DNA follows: TGTGCCAGCAGTGCCAGGGCCGGGGAGACCCAGTACTTC.

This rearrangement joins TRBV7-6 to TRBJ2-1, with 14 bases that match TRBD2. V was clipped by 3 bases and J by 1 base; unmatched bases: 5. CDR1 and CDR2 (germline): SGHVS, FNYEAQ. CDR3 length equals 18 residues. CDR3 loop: CASSLKTSGGGSYNEQFF. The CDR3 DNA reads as TGTGCCAGCAGCTTGAAGACTAGCGGGGGGGGTTCCTACAATGAGCAGTTCTTC.

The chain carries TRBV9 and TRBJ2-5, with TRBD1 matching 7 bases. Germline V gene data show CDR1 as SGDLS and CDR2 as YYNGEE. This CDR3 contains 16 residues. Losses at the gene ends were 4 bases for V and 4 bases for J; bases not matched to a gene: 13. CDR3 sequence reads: CASSPREGAVTETQYF. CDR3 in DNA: TGTGCCAGCAGCCCCCGCGAGGGGGCAGTGACAGAGACCCAGTACTTC.

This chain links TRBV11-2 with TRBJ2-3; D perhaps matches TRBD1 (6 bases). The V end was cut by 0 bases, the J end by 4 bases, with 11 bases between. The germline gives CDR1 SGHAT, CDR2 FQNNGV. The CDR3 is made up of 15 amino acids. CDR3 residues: CASSLDPGAADTQYF. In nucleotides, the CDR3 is TGTGCCAGCAGCTTAGATCCAGGGGCGGCAGATACGCAGTATTTT.

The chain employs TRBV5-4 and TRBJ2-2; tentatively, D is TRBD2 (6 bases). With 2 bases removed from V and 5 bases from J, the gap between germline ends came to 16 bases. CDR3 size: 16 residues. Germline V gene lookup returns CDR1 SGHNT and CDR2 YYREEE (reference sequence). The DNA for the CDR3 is TGTGCCAGCAGCTTCGGCGGGAATTCGGGAACCGGGGAGCTGTTTTTT. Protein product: CASSFGGNSGTGELFF.

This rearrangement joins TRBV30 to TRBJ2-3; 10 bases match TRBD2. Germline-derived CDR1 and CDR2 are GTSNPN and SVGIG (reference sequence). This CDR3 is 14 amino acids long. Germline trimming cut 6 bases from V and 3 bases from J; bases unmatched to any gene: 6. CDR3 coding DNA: TGTGCCTGTAAACCGGGACTAGCGACAGATACGCAGTATTTT. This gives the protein CACKPGLATDTQYF.

CDR3 in DNA: TGTGCCAGCAGCCTCGGACAGTTTGACACCGGGGAGCTGTTTTTT. Translation: CASSLGQFDTGELFF. V and J are TRBV5-4 and TRBJ2-2; D is perhaps TRBD1 (6 bases). This CDR3 is built from 15 residues. Per germline, CDR1 SGHNT and CDR2 YYREEE (reference sequence). Trimming pared 4 bases from V and 3 bases from J, leaving 13 bases between.

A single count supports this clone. CDR3 sequence reads: CASSLLTGSPTDTQYF. CDR3 in DNA: TGTGCCAGCAGCTTACTAACCGGGAGCCCCACAGATACGCAGTATTTT. The rearrangement links TRBV7-9 to TRBJ2-3; D possibly corresponds to TRBD2 (6 bases). From germline, CDR1 is SEHNR and CDR2 FQNEAQ (reference sequence). The CDR3 loop spans 16 amino acids. Trimming shortened V by 2 bases and J by 2 bases, and 14 bases separated the two germline ends.